This TCR beta chain was identified during a study of blood T cell repertoires in COVID-19. Original data processing: Reference gene primers were amplified, and this amplification served to estimate nucleated cell counts. TCRdb's copy holds only in-frame clones and misses some; the assay was immunoSEQ multiplex PCR. The DNA gave D and trimming, while V, J and clone size come from that table. The sample shows over 95,000 clones, 70% to 90% of them seen only once. Germline CDR1 and CDR2: SGHTA and FQGTGA. V dropped 1 base and J dropped 1 base, with 7 bases sitting between them. The CDR3 has 15 amino acids.

The origin of this receptor is a middle-aged man with acute or convalescent COVID-19. Sequencing was performed on peripheral blood. This rearrangement joins TRBV7-3 to TRBJ2-2; D may be TRBD1 (6 bases). CDR3 in DNA: TGTGCCAGCAGCTTAAGGGGGCAGAACACCGGGGAGCTGTTTTTT. Its protein is CASSLRGQNTGELFF.